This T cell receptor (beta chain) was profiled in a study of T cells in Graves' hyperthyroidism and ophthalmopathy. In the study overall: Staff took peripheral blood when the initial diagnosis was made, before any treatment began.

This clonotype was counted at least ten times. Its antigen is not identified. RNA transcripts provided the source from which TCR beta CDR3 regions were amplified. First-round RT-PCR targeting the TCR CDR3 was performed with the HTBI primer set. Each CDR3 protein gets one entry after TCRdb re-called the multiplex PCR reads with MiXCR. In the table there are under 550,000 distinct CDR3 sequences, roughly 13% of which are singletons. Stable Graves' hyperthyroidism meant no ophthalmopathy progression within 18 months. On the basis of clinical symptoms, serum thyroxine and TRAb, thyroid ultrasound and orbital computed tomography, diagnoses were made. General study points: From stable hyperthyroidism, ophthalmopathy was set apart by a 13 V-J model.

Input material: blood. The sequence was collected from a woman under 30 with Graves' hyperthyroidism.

The CDR3 here is CASSSGQGLETQYF. The CDR3 DNA is TGTGCCAGCAGCTCAGGACAGGGTTTGGAGACCCAGTACTTC. The chain joins TRBV7-9 to TRBJ2-5; 8 bases map to TRBD1. The CDR3 is 14 residues long. The V gene's germline CDR1 is SEHNR and CDR2 FQNEAQ (reference sequence). Trimming at V came to 4 bases and at J to 5 bases, leaving 6 bases not matched to a gene. The variable domain in full, completed from reference TRBV7-9 and TRBJ2-5, reads DTGVSQNPRHKITKRGQNVTFRCDPISEHNRLYWYRQTLGQGPEFLTYFQNEAQLEKSRLLSDRFSAERPKGSFSTLEIQRTEQGDSAMYLCASSSGQGLETQYFGPGTRLLVL.